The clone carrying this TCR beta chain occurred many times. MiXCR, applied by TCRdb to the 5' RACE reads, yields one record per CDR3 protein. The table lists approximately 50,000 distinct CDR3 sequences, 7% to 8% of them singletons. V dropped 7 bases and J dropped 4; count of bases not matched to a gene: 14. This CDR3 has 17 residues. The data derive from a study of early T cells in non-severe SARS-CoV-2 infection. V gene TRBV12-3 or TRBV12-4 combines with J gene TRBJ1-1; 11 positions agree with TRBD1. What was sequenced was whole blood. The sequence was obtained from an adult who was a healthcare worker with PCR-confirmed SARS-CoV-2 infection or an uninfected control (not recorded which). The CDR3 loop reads CASIPLAGQGGSTEAFF. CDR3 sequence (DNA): TGTGCCAGCATCCCTTTAGCGGGACAGGGGGGAAGCACTGAAGCTTTCTTT.